The following is a TCR beta chain sequence with its context. Its target is not known. The sample belongs to a study of cytomegalovirus exposure and HLA in healthy donors. Study-wide points: Researchers counted roughly 150 TCR beta chains as cytomegalovirus-associated. A later analysis found first-cohort TCR clusters tended to co-occur in the 95 to 150 validation repertoires. In vitro confirmation showed three CMV-associated chains to be CMV antigen specific.

Clones were read by immunoSEQ multiplex PCR, and TCRdb kept only the in-frame ones, dropping some. The table lists roughly 120,000 clones, roughly nine tenths of them singletons. V lost 0 bases to trimming and J lost 5 bases; unmatched junction nucleotides: 10. The CDR3 is made up of 17 amino acids. Germline CDR1 is SGHRS and CDR2 is YFSETQ. The rearrangement joins TRBV5-1 to TRBJ2-2, with 7 nucleotides matching TRBD1. Sequences were obtained from PBMCs. This clonotype was obtained from a woman between 18 and 29 years old in good health and CMV-seronegative. The CDR3 nucleotides are TGCGCCAGCAGCTTGGCCACTACAGGGGACCTGACCGGGGAGCTGTTTTTT. It encodes CASSLATTGDLTGELFF.